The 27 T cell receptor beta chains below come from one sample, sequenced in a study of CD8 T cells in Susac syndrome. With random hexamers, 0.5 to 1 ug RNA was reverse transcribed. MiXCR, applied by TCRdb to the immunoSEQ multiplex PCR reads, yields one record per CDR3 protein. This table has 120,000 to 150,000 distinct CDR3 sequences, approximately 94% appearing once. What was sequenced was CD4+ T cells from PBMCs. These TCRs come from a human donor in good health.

The CDR3 nucleotides are TGCAGTGCTACACGGCCCGGGACAGGAGATGGCTACACCTTC. It encodes CSATRPGTGDGYTF. J is TRBJ1-2 and V is TRBV20-1; 8 nucleotides align to TRBD1. V was pared by 4 bases and J by 6 bases, with 10 bases of the junction left unmatched. The CDR3 spans 14 residues. Germline CDR1 reads DFQATT; CDR2 reads SNEGSKA (reference sequence).

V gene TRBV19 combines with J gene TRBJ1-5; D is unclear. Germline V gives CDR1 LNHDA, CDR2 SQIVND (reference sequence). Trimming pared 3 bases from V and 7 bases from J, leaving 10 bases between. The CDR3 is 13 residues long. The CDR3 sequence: CASSIRGYQPQHF. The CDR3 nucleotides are TGTGCCAGTAGTATCCGGGGATACCAGCCCCAGCATTTT. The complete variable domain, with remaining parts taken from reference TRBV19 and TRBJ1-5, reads DGGITQSPKYLFRKEGQNVTLSCEQNLNHDAMYWYRQDPGQGLRLIYYSQIVNDFQKGDIAEGYSVSREKKESFPLTVTSAQKNPTAFYLCASSIRGYQPQHFGDGTRLSIL.

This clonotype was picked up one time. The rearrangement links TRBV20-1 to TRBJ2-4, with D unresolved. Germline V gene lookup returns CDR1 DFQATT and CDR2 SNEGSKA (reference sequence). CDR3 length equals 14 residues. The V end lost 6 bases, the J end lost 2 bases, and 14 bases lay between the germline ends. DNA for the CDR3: TGCAGTGCCAACCCCGCGGCCCCCAAAAACATTCAGTACTTC. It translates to CSANPAAPKNIQYF.

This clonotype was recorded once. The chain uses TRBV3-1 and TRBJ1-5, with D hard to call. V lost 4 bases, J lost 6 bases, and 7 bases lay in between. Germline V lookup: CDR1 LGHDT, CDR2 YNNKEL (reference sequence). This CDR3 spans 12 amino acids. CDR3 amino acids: CASSPAGQPQHF. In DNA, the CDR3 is TGTGCCAGCAGCCCCGCGGGTCAGCCCCAGCATTTT. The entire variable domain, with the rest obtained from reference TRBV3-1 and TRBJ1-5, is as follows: DTAVSQTPKYLVTQMGNDKSIKCEQNLGHDTMYWYKQDSKKFLKIMFSYNNKELIINETVPNRFSPKSPDKAHLNLHINSLELGDSAVYFCASSPAGQPQHFGDGTRLSIL.

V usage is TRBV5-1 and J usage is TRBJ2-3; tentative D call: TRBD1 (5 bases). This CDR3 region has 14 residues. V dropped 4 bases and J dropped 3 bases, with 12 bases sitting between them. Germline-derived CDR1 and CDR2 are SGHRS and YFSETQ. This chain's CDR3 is CASSLDSTTDTQYF. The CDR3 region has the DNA TGCGCCAGCAGCCTAGACAGTACTACAGATACGCAGTATTTT. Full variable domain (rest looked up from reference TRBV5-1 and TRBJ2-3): KAGVTQTPRYLIKTRGQQVTLSCSPISGHRSVSWYQQTPGQGLQFLFEYFSETQRNKGNFPGRFSGRQFSNSRSEMNVSTLELGDSALYLCASSLDSTTDTQYFGPGTRLTVL.

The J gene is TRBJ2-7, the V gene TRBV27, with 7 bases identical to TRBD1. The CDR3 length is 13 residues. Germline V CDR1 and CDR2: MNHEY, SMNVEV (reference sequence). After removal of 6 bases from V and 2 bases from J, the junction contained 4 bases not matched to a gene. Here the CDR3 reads CASRLTGAYEQYF. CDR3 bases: TGTGCCAGCAGACTCACAGGGGCCTACGAGCAGTACTTC.

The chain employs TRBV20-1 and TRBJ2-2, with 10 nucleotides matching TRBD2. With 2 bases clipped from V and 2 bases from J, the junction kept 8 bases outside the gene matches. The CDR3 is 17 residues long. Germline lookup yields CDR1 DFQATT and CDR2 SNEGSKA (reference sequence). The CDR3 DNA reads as TGCAGTGCTAGACGGCTAGCGGGAGACTTTAACACCGGGGAGCTGTTTTTT. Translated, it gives CSARRLAGDFNTGELFF.

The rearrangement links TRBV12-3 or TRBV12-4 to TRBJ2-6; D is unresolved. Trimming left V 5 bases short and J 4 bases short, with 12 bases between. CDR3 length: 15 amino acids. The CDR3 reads CASSRPSVGANVLTF. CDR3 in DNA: TGTGCCAGCAGTCGTCCGTCAGTCGGGGCCAACGTCCTGACTTTC.

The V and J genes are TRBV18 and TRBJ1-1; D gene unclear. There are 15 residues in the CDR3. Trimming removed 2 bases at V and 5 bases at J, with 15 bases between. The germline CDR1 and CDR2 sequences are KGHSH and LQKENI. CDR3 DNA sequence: TGTGCCAGCTCACCATTAATGACGGCGGGGACTGAAGCTTTCTTT. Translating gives CASSPLMTAGTEAFF.

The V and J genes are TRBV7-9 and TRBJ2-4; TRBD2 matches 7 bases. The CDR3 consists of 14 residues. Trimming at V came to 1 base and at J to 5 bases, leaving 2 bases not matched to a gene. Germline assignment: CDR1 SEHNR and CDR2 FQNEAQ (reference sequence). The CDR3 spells CASSLDAGENIQYF. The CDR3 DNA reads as TGTGCCAGCAGCTTAGATGCGGGAGAAAACATTCAGTACTTC.

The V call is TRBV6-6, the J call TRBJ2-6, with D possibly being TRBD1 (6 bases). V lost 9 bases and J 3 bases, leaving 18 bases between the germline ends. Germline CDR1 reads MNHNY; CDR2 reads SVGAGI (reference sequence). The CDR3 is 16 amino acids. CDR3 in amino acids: CASLRDTLFGANVLTF. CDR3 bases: TGTGCCAGTCTCCGGGACACTCTCTTTGGGGCCAACGTCCTGACTTTC.

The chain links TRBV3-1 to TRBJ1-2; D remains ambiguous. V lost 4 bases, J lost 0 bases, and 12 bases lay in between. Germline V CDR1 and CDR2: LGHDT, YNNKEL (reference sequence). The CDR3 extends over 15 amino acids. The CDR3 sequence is CASSRRLTPNYGYTF. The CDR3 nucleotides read TGTGCCAGCAGCCGCCGCTTGACCCCTAACTATGGCTACACCTTC.

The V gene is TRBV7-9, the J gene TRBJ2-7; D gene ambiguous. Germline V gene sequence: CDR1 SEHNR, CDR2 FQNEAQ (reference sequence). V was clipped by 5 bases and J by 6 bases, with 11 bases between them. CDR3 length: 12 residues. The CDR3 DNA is TGTGCCAGCAGCCCCCTTAGTGGCGAGCAGTACTTC. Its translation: CASSPLSGEQYF.

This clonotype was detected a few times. CDR3 in DNA: TGTGCCAGCAGCTGGACCCCGGACTACGAGCAGTACTTC. Translation gives CASSWTPDYEQYF. The rearrangement links TRBV7-8 to TRBJ2-7; D is unclear. V lost 4 bases to trimming and J lost 3 bases, with 10 bases between them. The CDR3 sequence is 13 residues long. Per germline, CDR1 SGHVS and CDR2 FQNEAQ.

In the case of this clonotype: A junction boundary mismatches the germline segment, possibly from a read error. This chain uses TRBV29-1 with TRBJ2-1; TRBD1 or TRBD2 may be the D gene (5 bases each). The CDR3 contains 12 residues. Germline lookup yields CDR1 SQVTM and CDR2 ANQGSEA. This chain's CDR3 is CSAHDGTQSFAF. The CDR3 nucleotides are TGCAGCGCTCATGACGGGACCCAGAGCTTCGCCTTC.

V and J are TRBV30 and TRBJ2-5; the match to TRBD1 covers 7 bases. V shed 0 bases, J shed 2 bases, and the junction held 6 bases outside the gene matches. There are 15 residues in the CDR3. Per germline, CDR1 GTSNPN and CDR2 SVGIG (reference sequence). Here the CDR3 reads CAWSVGGGGQETQYF. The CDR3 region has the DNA TGTGCCTGGAGTGTAGGGGGCGGTGGGCAAGAGACCCAGTACTTC.

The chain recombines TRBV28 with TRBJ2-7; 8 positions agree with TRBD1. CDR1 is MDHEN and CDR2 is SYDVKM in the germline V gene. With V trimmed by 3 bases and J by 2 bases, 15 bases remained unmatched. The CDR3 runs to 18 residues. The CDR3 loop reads CASSFPGTGNIGAYEQYF. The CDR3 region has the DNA TGTGCCAGCAGTTTTCCCGGGACAGGAAATATTGGGGCCTACGAGCAGTACTTC.

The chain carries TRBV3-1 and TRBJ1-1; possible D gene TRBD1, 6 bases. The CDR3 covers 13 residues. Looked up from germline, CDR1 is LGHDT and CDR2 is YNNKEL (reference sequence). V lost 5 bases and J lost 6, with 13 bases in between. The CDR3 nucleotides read TGTGCCAGCAGCTATGACAGGTTGGCTGAAGCTTTCTTT. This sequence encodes CASSYDRLAEAFF.

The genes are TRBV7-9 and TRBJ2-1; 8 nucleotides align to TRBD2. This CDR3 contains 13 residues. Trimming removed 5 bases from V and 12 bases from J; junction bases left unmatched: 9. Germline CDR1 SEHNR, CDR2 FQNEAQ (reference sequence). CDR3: CASSPLERGWQFF. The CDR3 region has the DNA TGTGCCAGCAGCCCCTTGGAGCGGGGGTGGCAGTTCTTC.

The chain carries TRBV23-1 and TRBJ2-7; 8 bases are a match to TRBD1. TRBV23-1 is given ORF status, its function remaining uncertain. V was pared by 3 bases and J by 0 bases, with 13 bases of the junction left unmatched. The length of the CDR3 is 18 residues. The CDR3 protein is CASSHPWTGYLGSYEQYF. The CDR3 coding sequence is TGCGCCAGCAGTCATCCCTGGACAGGGTACTTGGGCTCCTACGAGCAGTACTTC.

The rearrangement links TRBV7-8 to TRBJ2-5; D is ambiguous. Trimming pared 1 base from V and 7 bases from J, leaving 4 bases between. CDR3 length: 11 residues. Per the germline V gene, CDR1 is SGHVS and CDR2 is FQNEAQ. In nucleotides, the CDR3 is TGTGCCAGCAGCTTAGAGTCGACCCAGTACTTC. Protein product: CASSLESTQYF.

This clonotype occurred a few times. In DNA form, the CDR3 reads TGTGCCACCAGGACTAGCGGGACCTACGAGCAGTACTTC. This translates into CATRTSGTYEQYF. This sequence joins TRBV6-2 or TRBV6-3 and TRBJ2-7; 12 bases fit TRBD2. V lost 10 bases to trimming and J lost 2 bases; unmatched junction nucleotides: 3. From germline, CDR1 is MNHEY and CDR2 SVGEGT. This CDR3 is built from 13 residues.

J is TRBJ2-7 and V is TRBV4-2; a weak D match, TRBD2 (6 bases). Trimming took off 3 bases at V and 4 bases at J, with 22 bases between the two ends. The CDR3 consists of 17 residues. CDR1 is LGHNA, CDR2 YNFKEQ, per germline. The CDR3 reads CASSQSPQVGSQYEQYF. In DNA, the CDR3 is TGTGCCAGCAGCCAGTCACCTCAGGTCGGGAGTCAGTACGAGCAGTACTTC.

CDR3 nucleotides: TGTGCCAGCAGCCAAGAATTAGCAGCGGGCACTGAAGCTTTCTTT. It specifies CASSQELAAGTEAFF. The chain joins TRBV3-1 to TRBJ1-1; the D is unclear. V lost 0 bases, J lost 4 bases, and 12 bases lay in between. Germline-derived CDR1 and CDR2 are LGHDT and YNNKEL (reference sequence). This CDR3 region has 15 residues.

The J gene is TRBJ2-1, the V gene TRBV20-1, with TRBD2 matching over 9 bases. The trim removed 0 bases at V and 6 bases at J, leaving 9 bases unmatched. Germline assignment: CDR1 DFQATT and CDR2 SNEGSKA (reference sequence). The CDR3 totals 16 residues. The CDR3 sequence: CSARDQSGRKSNEQFF. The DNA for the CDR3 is TGCAGTGCTAGAGATCAGAGCGGGAGGAAATCCAATGAGCAGTTCTTC.

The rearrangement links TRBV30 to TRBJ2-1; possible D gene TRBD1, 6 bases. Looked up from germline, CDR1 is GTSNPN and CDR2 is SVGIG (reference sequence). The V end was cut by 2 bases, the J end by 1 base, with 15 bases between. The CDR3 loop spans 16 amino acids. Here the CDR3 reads CAWSQRGRWSYNEQFF. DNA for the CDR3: TGTGCCTGGAGTCAAAGGGGGAGATGGTCCTACAATGAGCAGTTCTTC.

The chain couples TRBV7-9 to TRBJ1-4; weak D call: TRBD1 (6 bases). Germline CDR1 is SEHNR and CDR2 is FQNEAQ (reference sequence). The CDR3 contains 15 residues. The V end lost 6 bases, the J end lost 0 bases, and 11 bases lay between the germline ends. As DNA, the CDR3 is TGTGCCAGCAGATCCGGACAGACAACTAATGAAAAACTGTTTTTT. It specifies CASRSGQTTNEKLFF.